This TCR beta chain was sequenced in a study of technical replicates of blood from a handful of donors. Deletions cut 6 bases from V and 6 bases from J, with 9 bases between. The length of the CDR3 is 12 residues. The germline gives CDR1 MNHEY, CDR2 SMNVEV (reference sequence). The method was immunoSEQ multiplex PCR; TCRdb's version includes in-frame clones alone and lacks a portion of them. Of approximately 79,000 clones listed, about nine tenths were seen once; the top ten hold 0.3% to 0.45%. This TCR came from a human donor in good health. This sequence joins TRBV27 and TRBJ2-1; D possibly corresponds to TRBD1 (6 bases). Specimen: T cells isolated from PBMCs. In nucleotides, the CDR3 is TGTGCCAGCAGGACAGGTAGCAATGAGCAGTTCTTC. Amino acid sequence: CASRTGSNEQFF.